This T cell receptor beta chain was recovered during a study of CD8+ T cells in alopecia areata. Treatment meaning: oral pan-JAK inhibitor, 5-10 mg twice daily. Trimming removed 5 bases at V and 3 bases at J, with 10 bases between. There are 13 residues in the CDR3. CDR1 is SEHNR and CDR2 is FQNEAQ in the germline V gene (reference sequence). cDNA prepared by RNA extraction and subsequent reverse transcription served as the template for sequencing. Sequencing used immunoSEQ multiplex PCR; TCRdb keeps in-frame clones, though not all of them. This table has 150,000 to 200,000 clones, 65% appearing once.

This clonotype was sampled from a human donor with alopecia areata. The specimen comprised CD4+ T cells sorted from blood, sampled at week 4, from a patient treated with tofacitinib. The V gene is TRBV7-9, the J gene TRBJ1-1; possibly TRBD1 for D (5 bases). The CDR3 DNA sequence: TGTGCCAGCAGCCTTGACAGATACACTGAAGCTTTCTTT. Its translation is CASSLDRYTEAFF. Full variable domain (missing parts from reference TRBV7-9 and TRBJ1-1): DTGVSQNPRHKITKRGQNVTFRCDPISEHNRLYWYRQTLGQGPEFLTYFQNEAQLEKSRLLSDRFSAERPKGSFSTLEIQRTEQGDSAMYLCASSLDRYTEAFFGQGTRLTVV.